These T cell receptor beta chains were read from a single sample in a study of blood T cell repertoires in COVID-19. TCRdb keeps only in-frame clones here, not all; method: immunoSEQ multiplex PCR. The sample includes over 100,000 clones, roughly 83% of them seen just once. The specimen sequenced was peripheral blood. The receptors here all came from a woman aged 60-70 years with acute or convalescent COVID-19. CDR3s include the opening cysteine and the closing phenylalanine or tryptophan. The D gene is left open where the match is weak. Rows give clone size only sometimes, using once, few, many, or a class for an expanded clone.

>12|NA|TRBJ2-3|TRBV6-2/TRBV6-3|NA
CASSPTGSFQYF
TGTGCCAGCAGCCCAACAGGTTCCTTCCAGTATTTT
>12|NA|TRBJ2-5|TRBV10-3|NA
CAISPGVQTQYF
TGTGCCATCAGTCCAGGCGTCCAGACCCAGTACTTC
>16|NA|TRBJ2-4|TRBV11-1|NA
CASSPEVGIGANIQYF
TGTGCCAGCAGCCCCGAGGTAGGGATAGGGGCAAACATTCAGTACTTC
>16|NA|TRBJ2-1|TRBV24-1|NA
CATSDGLTTLGNEQFF
TGTGCCACCAGTGATGGACTAACCACCTTGGGGAATGAGCAGTTCTTC
>16|once|TRBJ1-3|TRBV2|NA
CASSEGRANSGNTIYF
TGTGCCAGCAGTGAAGGGAGGGCTAACTCTGGAAACACCATATATTTT
>14|few|TRBJ1-3|TRBV5-1|NA
CASSLEQGGNTIYF
TGCGCCAGCAGCTTGGAACAGGGAGGAAACACCATATATTTT
>10|NA|TRBJ2-7|TRBV20-1|NA
CSAAGNEQYF
TGCAGTGCGGCAGGGAACGAGCAGTACTTC
>15|NA|TRBJ2-5|TRBV18|TRBD1
CASSPETGFRETQYF
TGTGCCAGCTCACCCGAGACAGGGTTTCGGGAGACCCAGTACTTC
>13|NA|TRBJ1-2|TRBV12-3/TRBV12-4|NA
CASSLEDGGPGTF
TGTGCCAGCAGTTTAGAGGATGGAGGGCCAGGCACCTTC
>14|NA|TRBJ1-3|TRBV28|TRBD1
CASRDRAFGNTIYF
TGTGCCAGCAGGGACAGGGCTTTCGGAAACACCATATATTTT
>14|NA|TRBJ1-2|TRBV19|NA
CGGYVGLANYGYTF
TGTGGAGGGTATGTGGGTCTAGCTAACTATGGCTACACCTTC
>17|NA|TRBJ1-3|TRBV27|TRBD1
CASSPSSTGLDGNTIYF
TGTGCCAGCAGTCCCTCCTCGACAGGGCTTGATGGAAACACCATATATTTT
>14|NA|TRBJ2-7|TRBV5-5|TRBD2
CASSDRERGYEQYF
TGTGCCAGCAGCGACCGGGAGCGGGGCTACGAGCAGTACTTC
>13|NA|TRBJ1-1|TRBV5-3|NA
CARSLDSRTEAFF
TGTGCCAGAAGCTTGGACTCGAGGACTGAAGCTTTCTTT
>13|NA|TRBJ1-2|TRBV7-2|TRBD1
CASSSTGYYGYTF
TGTGCCAGCAGCTCGACAGGGTACTATGGCTACACCTTC
>13|NA|TRBJ2-7|TRBV10-3|NA
CAISGGGVEEQYF
TGTGCCATCAGTGGGGGCGGTGTGGAGGAGCAGTACTTC
>16|once|TRBJ2-1|TRBV5-6|TRBD2
CASSLTGTSGRGEQFF
TGTGCCAGCAGCTTGACCGGGACTAGCGGGAGAGGTGAGCAGTTCTTC
>19|NA|TRBJ2-3|TRBV7-9|TRBD2
CASSLALNVAGGPLDTQYF
TGTGCCAGCAGCTTAGCGCTGAACGTAGCGGGAGGGCCTTTGGATACGCAGTATTTT
>16|NA|TRBJ2-5|TRBV29-1|TRBD1
CSVGRQPGQTEETQYF
TGCAGCGTTGGCCGTCAACCGGGACAGACGGAAGAGACCCAGTACTTC
>19|NA|TRBJ2-1|TRBV7-8|TRBD2
CASSLVASGAIDSGNEQFF
TGTGCCAGCAGCTTAGTGGCTAGCGGGGCTATTGACTCGGGCAATGAGCAGTTCTTC
>17|NA|TRBJ2-1|TRBV6-2/TRBV6-3|NA
CASSSDRGGDLYNEQFF
TGTGCCAGCAGTTCCGACAGAGGCGGAGACCTCTACAATGAGCAGTTCTTC
>17|NA|TRBJ1-5|TRBV28|NA
CASSFPPDRPHSGPQHF
TGTGCCAGCAGTTTCCCCCCCGACAGGCCGCATTCAGGGCCCCAGCATTTT
>15|NA|TRBJ2-2|TRBV5-1|TRBD2
CASSLTTSAGGELFF
TGCGCCAGCAGCCTAACCACTAGCGCAGGCGGGGAGCTGTTTTTT
>13|NA|TRBJ1-1|TRBV9|TRBD1
CASSTGQGAEAFF
TGTGCCAGCAGCACGGGACAGGGGGCTGAAGCTTTCTTT
>14|NA|TRBJ2-7|TRBV18|TRBD1
CASSLDRVSYEQYF
TGTGCCAGCTCCCTTGACAGGGTGTCTTACGAGCAGTACTTC
>11|NA|TRBJ2-1|TRBV10-1|NA
CASSGQGRQFF
TGCGCCAGCAGTGGGCAGGGAAGGCAGTTCTTC
>15|NA|TRBJ1-5|TRBV2|TRBD1
CASRTGGGGIQPQHF
TGTGCCAGCAGGACAGGGGGCGGCGGGATTCAGCCCCAGCATTTT
>14|NA|TRBJ2-3|TRBV6-2/TRBV6-3|NA
CASSYLGAADTQYF
TGTGCCAGCAGTTACCTAGGGGCGGCAGATACGCAGTATTTT
>14|NA|TRBJ1-1|TRBV28|TRBD1
CASSYRGWNAEAFF
TGTGCCAGCAGCTACAGGGGGTGGAACGCTGAAGCTTTCTTT
>13|NA|TRBJ1-1|TRBV9|NA
CASSGTANTEAFF
TGTGCCAGCAGCGGGACAGCGAACACTGAAGCTTTCTTT
>14|NA|TRBJ1-5|TRBV7-9|NA
CASSMEGGNQPQHF
TGTGCCAGCAGCATGGAGGGAGGTAATCAGCCCCAGCATTTT